This T cell receptor beta chain came from a study of T cell responses to AZD1222 COVID-19 vaccine. Study observations and caveats: Targeting of unmutated variant regions was reportedly seen in nearly half of spike-specific TCRs.

The repertoire was sequenced with immunoSEQ multiplex PCR; TCRdb's copy has only in-frame clones and lacks some. The table records 100,000 to 120,000 clones, 89% of them present only once. About this clone itself: The target antigen is unknown. The junction departs from the called germline gene at one end, perhaps through a read error.

Germline values: CDR1 KGHSH, CDR2 LQKENI. This CDR3 is built from 14 residues. The chain couples TRBV18 to TRBJ1-1, with TRBD1 matching 12 bases. This clonotype was obtained from an adult who received the AZD1222 COVID-19 vaccine. This sample comprised peripheral blood, obtained 28 days after the second AZD1222 dose. Here the CDR3 reads CATSTGTGGVEAFF. In DNA, the CDR3 is TGTGCCACCTCAACCGGGACAGGGGGCGTTGAGGCTTTCTTT.